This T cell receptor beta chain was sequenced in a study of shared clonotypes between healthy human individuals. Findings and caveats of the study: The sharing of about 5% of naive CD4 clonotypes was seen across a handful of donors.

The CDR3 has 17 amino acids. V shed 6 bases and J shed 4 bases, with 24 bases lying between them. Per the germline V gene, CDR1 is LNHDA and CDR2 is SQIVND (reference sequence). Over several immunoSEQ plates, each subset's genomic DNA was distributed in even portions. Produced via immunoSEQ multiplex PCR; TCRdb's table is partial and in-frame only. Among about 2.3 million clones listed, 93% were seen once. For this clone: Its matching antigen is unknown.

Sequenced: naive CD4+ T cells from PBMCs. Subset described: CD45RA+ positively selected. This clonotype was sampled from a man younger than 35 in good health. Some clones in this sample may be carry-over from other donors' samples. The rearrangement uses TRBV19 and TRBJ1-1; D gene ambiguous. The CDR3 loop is CASRSGALDPGPTEAFF. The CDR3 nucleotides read TGTGCCAGTAGATCAGGTGCCTTGGACCCCGGACCCACTGAAGCTTTCTTT. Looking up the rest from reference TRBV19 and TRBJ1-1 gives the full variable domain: DGGITQSPKYLFRKEGQNVTLSCEQNLNHDAMYWYRQDPGQGLRLIYYSQIVNDFQKGDIAEGYSVSREKKESFPLTVTSAQKNPTAFYLCASRSGALDPGPTEAFFGQGTRLTVV.